This TCR beta chain was profiled in a study of shared clonotypes between healthy human individuals. Study-level background: CD8 memory received one plate per donor, CD8 naive two, CD4 memory three and CD4 naive three. Study-level results: Shared clonotypes across all four donors exceeded non-shared ones in generation probability.

A remark on this clone: What it binds is unknown. This sample includes further DNA sequences coding for the same CDR3.

The test was conducted at deep level. The authors' processing: As immunoSEQ supplied junction-only sequences (without quality scores), filtering differed. Only in-frame clones appear in the TCRdb table, and some are missing; sequencing was by immunoSEQ multiplex PCR. That table furnishes V, J and clone size, whereas the DNA furnished D and trimming. The top ten clones hold more than 0.1% of a sample with some 2.1 million clones, 85% to 95% of them seen once. The TCR was taken from a young man in good health. Input material: naive CD4+ T cells sorted from blood. Subset in this sample: CD45RA+ positively selected.

CDR3 coding DNA: TGTGCCAGCAGCTTGGGACAGCCTTACTCTGGAAACACCATATATTTT. This translates into CASSLGQPYSGNTIYF. This chain links TRBV5-6 with TRBJ1-3, with D possibly TRBD1 on 5 matching bases. Trimming removed 0 bases at V and 0 bases at J, with 10 bases between. The CDR3 is 16 amino acids. The germline CDR1 and CDR2 sequences are SGHDT and YYEEEE.